Each of the 4 T cell receptor beta chains below was sequenced from the same sample in a study of cytomegalovirus exposure and HLA in healthy donors. The repertoire was sequenced with immunoSEQ multiplex PCR; TCRdb's copy has only in-frame clones and lacks some. The sample lists roughly 120,000 clones; about 93% were seen once. The sample taken for sequencing was PBMCs. Receptors originate from a woman younger than 35 in good health and CMV-seronegative.

The rearrangement uses TRBV27 and TRBJ1-6, with TRBD1 matching over 7 bases. The CDR3 is 18 amino acids. Germline V gives CDR1 MNHEY, CDR2 SMNVEV (reference sequence). J lost 5 bases, V lost 1 base, and 11 bases had no gene match. The CDR3 loop reads CASSLWGERGPHNSPLHF. CDR3 bases: TGTGCCAGCAGTTTATGGGGAGAGAGGGGGCCACATAATTCACCCCTCCACTTT.

CDR3 residues: CASSSTSSSADTQYF. The CDR3 coding sequence is TGCGCCAGCAGCTCCACCTCCTCTAGTGCAGATACGCAGTATTTT. The rearrangement joins TRBV5-1 to TRBJ2-3; no reliable D call. The CDR3 spans 15 residues. CDR1 and CDR2 (germline): SGHRS, YFSETQ. Trimming removed 3 bases from V and 4 bases from J, with 15 bases in between.

The gene calls are TRBV5-1 and TRBJ1-6; perhaps TRBD1 as D (5 bases). Germline loops: CDR1 SGHRS, CDR2 YFSETQ. The CDR3 is 14 amino acids. V was cut by 2 bases and J by 9 bases, with 12 bases left in between. This CDR3 reads CASSLGAQGSPLHF. The CDR3 DNA follows: TGCGCCAGCAGCTTAGGGGCTCAGGGTTCACCCCTCCACTTT.

The V call is TRBV5-1, the J call TRBJ2-1, with 7 bases that match TRBD1. V lost 4 bases, J lost 6 bases, and 7 bases stayed unmatched. In germline, CDR1 is SGHRS, CDR2 YFSETQ. The length of the CDR3 is 14 residues. CDR3 sequence (DNA): TGCGCCAGCAGCCACCGGGACAGAGGCAATGAGCAGTTCTTC. It encodes CASSHRDRGNEQFF.